The source of this T cell receptor beta chain is a study of Ad26.COV2.S vaccination and SARS-CoV-2 variants. Overall study context: Into the muscle, Ad26.COV2.S was dosed once or twice, 56 days apart.

The treatment here: about 20 received Ad26.COV2.S at low or high dose, single or two shots; 5 received placebo; per-sample allocation not given. Sampling took place 63 days after the first vaccine or placebo injection. Using immunoSEQ multiplex PCR, the repertoire was profiled, and TCRdb retains in-frame clones only, with some absent. The table shows under 600,000 clones, with 89% occurring only once. This CDR3 region has 16 residues. Germline V gives CDR1 LGHNA, CDR2 YSLEER. V dropped 4 bases and J dropped 1; count of bases not matched to a gene: 6. The chain links TRBV4-3 to TRBJ1-3; 8 nucleotides align to TRBD1. The receptor's source is a person between 18 and 59 years old who received the Ad26.COV2.S COVID-19 vaccine or a placebo. Sequenced material: peripheral blood, taken in a trial of Ad26.COV2.S vaccine versus placebo. The CDR3 loop reads CASSRDRGLSGNTIYF. The CDR3 DNA sequence: TGCGCCAGCAGCCGCGACAGGGGTCTGTCTGGAAACACCATATATTTT.